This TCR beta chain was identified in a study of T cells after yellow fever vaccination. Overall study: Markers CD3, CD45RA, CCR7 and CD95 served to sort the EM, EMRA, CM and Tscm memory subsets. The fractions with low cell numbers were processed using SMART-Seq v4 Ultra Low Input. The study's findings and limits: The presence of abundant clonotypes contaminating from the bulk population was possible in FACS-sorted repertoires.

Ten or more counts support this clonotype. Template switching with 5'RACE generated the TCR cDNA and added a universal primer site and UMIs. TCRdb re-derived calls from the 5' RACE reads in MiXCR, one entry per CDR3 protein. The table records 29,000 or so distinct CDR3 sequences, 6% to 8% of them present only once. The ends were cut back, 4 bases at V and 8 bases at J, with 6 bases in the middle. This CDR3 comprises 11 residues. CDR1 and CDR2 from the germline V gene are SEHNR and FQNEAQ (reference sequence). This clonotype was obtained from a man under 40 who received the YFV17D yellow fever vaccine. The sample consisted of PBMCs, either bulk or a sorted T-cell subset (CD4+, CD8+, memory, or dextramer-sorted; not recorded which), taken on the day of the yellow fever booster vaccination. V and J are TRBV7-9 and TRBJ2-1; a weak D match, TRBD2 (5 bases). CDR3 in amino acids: CASSSGDEQFF. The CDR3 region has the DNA TGTGCCAGCAGCTCCGGGGATGAGCAGTTCTTC.